The entry that follows covers one T cell receptor (beta chain) sequence. The entry originates in a study of blood T cell repertoires in COVID-19. From germline, CDR1 is LGHNT and CDR2 FRNRAP. The CDR3 runs 12 residues. With 3 bases removed from V and 5 bases from J, the gap between germline ends came to 7 bases. Profiling relied on immunoSEQ multiplex PCR, and the TCRdb table lists in-frame clones only, not all of them. The profile shows approximately 670,000 clones, around 90% of them singletons. The receptor was isolated from a woman between 18 and 30 years old with acute or convalescent COVID-19. Sequencing was performed on peripheral blood. The chain combines TRBV12-5 with TRBJ1-1; D perhaps matches TRBD1 (5 bases). The CDR3 reads CASGFQGTEAFF. The CDR3 coding sequence is TGTGCTAGTGGTTTCCAGGGTACTGAAGCTTTCTTT. Full variable domain (remainder filled in from reference TRBV12-5 and TRBJ1-1): DARVTQTPRHKVTEMGQEVTMRCQPILGHNTVFWYRQTMMQGLELLAYFRNRAPLDDSGMPKDRFSAEMPDATLATLKIQPSEPRDSAVYFCASGFQGTEAFFGQGTRLTVV.